These 18 T cell receptor beta chains originate from one sample sequenced in a study of siplizumab effects on memory and regulatory T cells. Repertoires were generated with immunoSEQ multiplex PCR, while TCRdb's copy carries only in-frame clones and drops some. Of tens of thousands of clones in the sample, 85% to 95% were seen once. The sample comprised CD8+ T cells sorted from blood. The receptors come from a human donor in good health.

The CDR3 here is CAVFASGQGLLANTGELFF. The CDR3 coding sequence is TGTGCCGTTTTCGCTTCGGGACAGGGGTTGCTAGCGAACACCGGGGAGCTGTTTTTT. The chain combines TRBV2 with TRBJ2-2, with 10 bases that match TRBD1. CDR3 size: 19 residues. Unmatched junction bases numbered 18, after V lost 11 bases and J lost 0 bases. The germline gives CDR1 SNHLY, CDR2 FYNNEI.

This clone was counted once. V and J are TRBV9 and TRBJ2-7; D call uncertain. This CDR3 has 13 amino acids. The germline CDR1 and CDR2 sequences are SGDLS and YYNGEE. V was clipped by 4 bases and J by 4 bases, with 12 bases between them. The CDR3 region is CASSPSGVYEQYF. DNA for the CDR3: TGTGCCAGCAGCCCCAGTGGCGTTTACGAGCAGTACTTC.

Concerning this clone: A much larger clone is a single base away; this may be a read error. The chain couples TRBV27 to TRBJ1-2; 7 bases are a match to TRBD1. The germline V gene has CDR1 MNHEY and CDR2 SMNVEV (reference sequence). This CDR3 region has 16 residues. V shed 6 bases and J 5 bases; nucleotides not matched to a gene: 15. CDR3 nucleotide sequence: TGTGCCAGCAGCCCAAGGAACGGACAGGTGATATATGGCTACACCTTC. Its protein product is CASSPRNGQVIYGYTF.

The rearrangement links TRBV28 to TRBJ1-2; 10 nucleotides align to TRBD1. The germline gives CDR1 MDHEN, CDR2 SYDVKM. V lost 4 bases and J lost 2; bases outside the gene matches: 19. CDR3 length equals 20 residues. The CDR3 DNA follows: TGTGCCAGCAGTTCTCCAACCTACGCATACCGGGACAGGGGCAACTATGGCTACACCTTC. It yields the protein CASSSPTYAYRDRGNYGYTF.

The chain carries TRBV5-1 and TRBJ2-6; D is unresolved. The V gene's germline CDR1 is SGHRS and CDR2 YFSETQ. This CDR3 is 15 amino acids long. The germline V and J ends were trimmed by 0 bases and 2 bases, with 6 bases remaining between them. The CDR3: CASSLEGPGANVLTF. In DNA form, the CDR3 reads TGCGCCAGCAGCTTGGAAGGCCCTGGGGCCAACGTCCTGACTTTC.

The chain carries TRBV27 and TRBJ2-5; 8 positions match TRBD2. The germline V gene encodes CDR1 MNHEY and CDR2 SMNVEV (reference sequence). This CDR3 has 14 residues. V dropped 7 bases and J dropped 2; count of bases not matched to a gene: 6. The CDR3 DNA follows: TGTGCCAGCAAACTAGCGGAGGAACAAGAGACCCAGTACTTC. Translated, it gives CASKLAEEQETQYF.

This clone was seen once. The V and J genes are TRBV7-6 and TRBJ2-2; 7 bases are shared with TRBD2. Germline trimming cut 1 base from V and 1 base from J; bases unmatched to any gene: 6. The CDR3 has 17 residues. CDR1 is SGHVS, CDR2 FNYEAQ, per germline. CDR3: CASSLGASGGNTGELFF. The DNA for the CDR3 is TGTGCCAGCAGCTTAGGGGCTAGCGGAGGGAACACCGGGGAGCTGTTTTTT.

V gene TRBV27 combines with J gene TRBJ2-4; weak D call: TRBD2 (7 bases). In germline, CDR1 is MNHEY, CDR2 SMNVEV (reference sequence). The CDR3 extends over 16 amino acids. The V gene lost 6 bases and the J gene lost 0 bases, with 15 bases spanning the gap. CDR3 in amino acids: CASSTWGGLAKNIQYF. CDR3 DNA: TGTGCCAGCAGCACATGGGGGGGGCTAGCCAAAAACATTCAGTACTTC.

This clone was recorded only once. This chain connects TRBV9 to TRBJ2-5; 8 bases fit TRBD2. The V gene end was trimmed by 4 bases and the J gene end by 5 bases; junction bases not matched to a gene: 7. CDR3 length equals 14 residues. From germline, CDR1 is SGDLS and CDR2 YYNGEE. The CDR3 reads CASSNPGGMETQYF. The CDR3 DNA reads as TGTGCCAGCAGCAACCCGGGGGGGATGGAGACCCAGTACTTC.

The chain combines TRBV29-1 with TRBJ2-5; no firm D call. The CDR3 extends over 11 amino acids. The germline gives CDR1 SQVTM, CDR2 ANQGSEA. With 7 bases removed from V and 5 bases from J, the gap between germline ends came to 11 bases. The CDR3 region has the DNA TGCAGCGCCGTGGCCCGGGAGACCCAGTACTTC. It encodes CSAVARETQYF.

This sequence joins TRBV27 and TRBJ2-7; 7 nucleotides line up with TRBD1. V lost 4 bases, J lost 3 bases, and 3 bases stayed unmatched. In germline, CDR1 is MNHEY, CDR2 SMNVEV (reference sequence). The CDR3 consists of 13 residues. Here the CDR3 DNA reads TGTGCCAGCAGTTATAGGGACAGCTACGAGCAGTACTTC. It specifies CASSYRDSYEQYF.

The chain is built from TRBV12-5 and TRBJ2-7; TRBD2 agrees at 7 bases. The trim removed 0 bases at V and 7 bases at J, leaving 12 bases unmatched. The CDR3 is 16 amino acids. CDR1 LGHNT and CDR2 FRNRAP come from the germline V gene. CDR3 DNA: TGTGCTAGTGGTTTGGTACTCGCTCCGGGAGGAGGGGAGCAGTACTTC. Translating it yields CASGLVLAPGGGEQYF.

V and J are TRBV11-3 and TRBJ2-3, with 12 positions matching TRBD2. This CDR3 is built from 16 residues. V was clipped by 4 bases and J by 5 bases; unmatched bases: 7. Germline lookup yields CDR1 SGHNT and CDR2 YENEEA. The CDR3: CASSSRLAGVVDTQYF. In DNA form, the CDR3 reads TGTGCCAGCAGCTCCCGACTAGCGGGAGTGGTAGATACGCAGTATTTT.

The J gene is TRBJ1-2, the V gene TRBV5-6; D unresolved. CDR1 and CDR2 from the germline V gene are SGHDT and YYEEEE. V lost 0 bases and J 3 bases, leaving 15 bases between the germline ends. This CDR3 is 16 amino acids long. The CDR3 bases are TGTGCCAGCAGCTTGGATATTGACGGGATCCACTATGGCTACACCTTC. It yields the protein CASSLDIDGIHYGYTF.

The V gene is TRBV11-3, the J gene TRBJ2-1; no clear D. Trimming removed 0 bases at V and 9 bases at J, with 6 bases between. The V gene's germline CDR1 is SGHNT and CDR2 YENEEA. CDR3 size: 12 residues. The CDR3 DNA is TGTGCCAGCAGCTTAGATCCAGGTGAGCAGTTCTTC. It codes for CASSLDPGEQFF.

The chain carries TRBV7-9 and TRBJ2-3; 7 bases align to TRBD2. The CDR3 contains 15 residues. Losses at the gene ends were 3 bases for V and 1 base for J; bases not matched to a gene: 4. The germline V gene has CDR1 SEHNR and CDR2 FQNEAQ (reference sequence). The CDR3 region is CASSFSLAGTDTQYF. As DNA, the CDR3 is TGTGCCAGCAGCTTCAGTCTAGCGGGCACAGATACGCAGTATTTT.

The chain has TRBV9 and TRBJ2-7; TRBD2 matches 10 bases. The CDR3 totals 16 residues. Germline CDR1 is SGDLS and CDR2 is YYNGEE. Unmatched junction bases numbered 13, after V lost 3 bases and J lost 7 bases. The CDR3 loop reads CASSASGASGSSEQYF. CDR3 bases: TGTGCCAGCAGCGCCTCAGGGGCTAGCGGGAGCTCTGAGCAGTACTTC. The whole variable domain, filled in from reference TRBV9 and TRBJ2-7, reads DSGVTQTPKHLITATGQRVTLRCSPRSGDLSVYWYQQSLDQGLQFLIQYYNGEERAKGNILERFSAQQFPDLHSELNLSSLELGDSALYFCASSASGASGSSEQYFGPGTRLTVT.

The J gene is TRBJ1-4, the V gene TRBV27; D not resolved. The CDR3 sequence is 13 residues long. V was cut by 5 bases and J by 10 bases, with 14 bases left in between. CDR1 and CDR2 from the germline V gene are MNHEY and SMNVEV (reference sequence). CDR3 amino acids: CASSPSDLGKLFF. The CDR3 nucleotides are TGTGCCAGCAGTCCGAGCGATCTAGGAAAACTGTTTTTT.